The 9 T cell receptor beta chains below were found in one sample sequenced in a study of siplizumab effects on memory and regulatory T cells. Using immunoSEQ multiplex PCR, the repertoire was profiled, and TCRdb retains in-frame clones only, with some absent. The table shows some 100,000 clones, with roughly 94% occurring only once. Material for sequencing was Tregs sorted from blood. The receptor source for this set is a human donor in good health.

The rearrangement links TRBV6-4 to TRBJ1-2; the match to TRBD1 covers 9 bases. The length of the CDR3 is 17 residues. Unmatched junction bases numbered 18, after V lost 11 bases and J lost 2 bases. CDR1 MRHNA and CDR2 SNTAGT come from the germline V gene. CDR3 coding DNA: TGTGCCGCGCCCTTCGGGACAGGGTACTGTCCCAACTATGGCTACACCTTC. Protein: CAAPFGTGYCPNYGYTF.

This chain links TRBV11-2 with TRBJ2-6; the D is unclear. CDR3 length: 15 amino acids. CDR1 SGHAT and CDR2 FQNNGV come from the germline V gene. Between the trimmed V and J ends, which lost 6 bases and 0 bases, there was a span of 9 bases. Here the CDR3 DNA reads TGTGCCAGCAGATTTGTCAACTCTGGGGCCAACGTCCTGACTTTC. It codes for CASRFVNSGANVLTF.

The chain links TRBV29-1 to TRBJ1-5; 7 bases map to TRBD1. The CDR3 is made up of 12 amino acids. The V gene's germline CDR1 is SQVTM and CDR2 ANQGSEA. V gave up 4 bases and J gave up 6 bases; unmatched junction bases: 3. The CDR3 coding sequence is TGCAGCGTTGGACAGGGCAGTCAGCCCCAGCATTTT. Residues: CSVGQGSQPQHF. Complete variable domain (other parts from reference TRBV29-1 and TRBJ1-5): SAVISQKPSRDICQRGTSLTIQCQVDSQVTMMFWYRQQPGQSLTLIATANQGSEATYESGFVIDKFPISRPNLTFSTLTVSNMSPEDSSIYLCSVGQGSQPQHFGDGTRLSIL.

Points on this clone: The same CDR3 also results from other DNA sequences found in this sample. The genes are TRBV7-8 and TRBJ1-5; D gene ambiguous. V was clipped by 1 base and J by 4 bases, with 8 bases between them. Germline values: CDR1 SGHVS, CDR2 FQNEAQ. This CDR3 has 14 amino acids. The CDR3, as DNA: TGTGCCAGCAGCTTAGGTACGAGTAATCAGCCCCAGCATTTT. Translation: CASSLGTSNQPQHF.

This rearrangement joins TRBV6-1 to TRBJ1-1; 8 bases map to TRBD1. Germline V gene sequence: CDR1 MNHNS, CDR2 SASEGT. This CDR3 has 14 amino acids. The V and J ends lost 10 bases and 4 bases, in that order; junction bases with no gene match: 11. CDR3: CATHRGLKGTEAFF. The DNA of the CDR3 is TGTGCCACCCACAGGGGGTTGAAGGGCACTGAAGCTTTCTTT.

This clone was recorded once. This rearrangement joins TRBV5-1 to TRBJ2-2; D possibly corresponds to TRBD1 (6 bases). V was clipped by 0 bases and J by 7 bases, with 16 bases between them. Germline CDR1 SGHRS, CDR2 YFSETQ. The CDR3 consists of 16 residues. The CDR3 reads CASSLVAGVFSGELFF. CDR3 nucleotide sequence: TGCGCCAGCAGCTTGGTTGCAGGGGTGTTCAGCGGGGAGCTGTTTTTT.

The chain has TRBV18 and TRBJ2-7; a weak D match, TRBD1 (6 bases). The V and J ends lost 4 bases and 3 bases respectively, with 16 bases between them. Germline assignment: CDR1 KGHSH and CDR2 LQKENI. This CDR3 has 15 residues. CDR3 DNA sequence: TGTGCCAGCTCACACACAGCAACAGGGAACTACGAGCAGTACTTC. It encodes CASSHTATGNYEQYF.

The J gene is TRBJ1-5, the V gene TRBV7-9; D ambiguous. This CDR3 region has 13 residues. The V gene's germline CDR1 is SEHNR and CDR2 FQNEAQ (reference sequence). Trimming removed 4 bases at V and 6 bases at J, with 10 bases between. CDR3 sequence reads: CASSSSMVQPQHF. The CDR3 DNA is TGTGCCAGCAGCTCATCAATGGTTCAGCCCCAGCATTTT.

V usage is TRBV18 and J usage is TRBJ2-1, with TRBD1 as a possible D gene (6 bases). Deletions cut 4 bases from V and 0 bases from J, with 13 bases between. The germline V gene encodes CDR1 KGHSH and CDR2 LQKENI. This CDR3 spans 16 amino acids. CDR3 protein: CASSLRQGSSYNEQFF. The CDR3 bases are TGTGCCAGCTCACTTCGGCAGGGGAGCTCCTACAATGAGCAGTTCTTC. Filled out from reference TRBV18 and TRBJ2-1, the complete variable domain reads NAGVMQNPRHLVRRRGQEARLRCSPMKGHSHVYWYRQLPEEGLKFMVYLQKENIIDESGMPKERFSAEFPKEGPSILRIQQVVRGDSAAYFCASSLRQGSSYNEQFFGPGTRLTVL.